One sample yielded the 6 T cell receptor beta chains listed below, sequenced in a study of cytomegalovirus exposure and HLA in healthy donors. The primer mix had 60 Vbeta and 13 Jbeta primers. Assay used: immunoSEQ multiplex PCR; TCRdb lists only in-frame clones, some missing. The sample has approximately 180,000 clones; the top ten hold 6.5%. The sample consisted of PBMCs. All receptors derive from a man in his thirties or forties in good health and CMV-seronegative.

This chain uses TRBV5-1 with TRBJ2-1; a weak D match, TRBD1 (5 bases). CDR1 and CDR2 from the germline V gene are SGHRS and YFSETQ. Trimming took off 2 bases at V and 3 bases at J, with 12 bases between the two ends. The CDR3 totals 15 residues. The CDR3: CASSFDSPNYNEQFF. The CDR3 DNA reads TGCGCCAGCAGCTTTGACAGTCCAAACTACAATGAGCAGTTCTTC.

The chain combines TRBV9 with TRBJ2-1; D possibly corresponds to TRBD1 (5 bases). V lost 4 bases and J lost 0, with 14 bases in between. Germline CDR1 is SGDLS and CDR2 is YYNGEE. The CDR3 length is 16 residues. Here the CDR3 reads CASSPWTPSSYNEQFF. The CDR3 DNA reads TGTGCCAGCAGCCCTTGGACACCTAGCTCCTACAATGAGCAGTTCTTC. The entire variable domain, with the rest obtained from reference TRBV9 and TRBJ2-1, is as follows: DSGVTQTPKHLITATGQRVTLRCSPRSGDLSVYWYQQSLDQGLQFLIQYYNGEERAKGNILERFSAQQFPDLHSELNLSSLELGDSALYFCASSPWTPSSYNEQFFGPGTRLTVL.

The chain employs TRBV7-2 and TRBJ2-5; 10 bases fit TRBD2. The DNA end is a closer match to TRBJ2-7, so the J assignment may be wrong. The CDR3 loop spans 15 amino acids. Germline V gene lookup returns CDR1 SGHTA and CDR2 FQGNSA. CDR3 loop: CASSTYQRGGYEQYF. CDR3 in DNA: TGTGCCAGCAGCACCTACCAGCGGGGGGGCTACGAGCAGTACTTC.

The V and J genes are TRBV27 and TRBJ1-2, with a possible D match to TRBD1 (6 bases). Germline V gene sequence: CDR1 MNHEY, CDR2 SMNVEV (reference sequence). The CDR3 has 16 residues. Trimming stripped 2 bases from V and 1 base from J, with 14 bases between. The CDR3 nucleotides are TGTGCCAGCAGTTTAAGTCAGGGGTCCTATAACTATGGCTACACCTTC. The encoded protein is CASSLSQGSYNYGYTF.

This chain joins TRBV6-5 and TRBJ2-1; 8 bases align to TRBD1. Trimming at V came to 5 bases and at J to 7 bases, leaving 4 bases not matched to a gene. Germline lookup yields CDR1 MNHEY and CDR2 SVGAGI. This CDR3 contains 13 residues. CDR3 DNA sequence: TGTGCCAGCAGTAGACAGGGGAGGAATGAGCAGTTCTTC. Its translation: CASSRQGRNEQFF.

J is TRBJ1-5 and V is TRBV4-1, with D perhaps TRBD1 (5 bases). The CDR3 extends over 17 amino acids. In germline, CDR1 is MGHRA, CDR2 YSYEKL. Trimming removed 2 bases from V and 0 bases from J, with 14 bases in between. CDR3 residues: CASSQSGGGSSNQPQHF. Written as DNA, the CDR3 is TGCGCCAGCAGCCAAAGTGGGGGGGGGAGTAGCAATCAGCCCCAGCATTTT.